The text below deals with one T cell receptor beta chain. Its target is not known. The record originates from a study of cytomegalovirus exposure and HLA in healthy donors. Study-wide points: Some TCR beta chains (about 170 of them) were listed as cytomegalovirus-associated. Most TCR sequences showed up rarely, but some public TCRs showed up in many donors. An analysis was carried out at a later point. It showed that HLA-associated TCR beta chains were more clonally expanded than equally common non-associated chains.

CDR1 is MNHNS, CDR2 SASEGT, per germline. The CDR3 is 14 residues long. The trim removed 5 bases at V and 10 bases at J, leaving 8 bases unmatched. PCR employed 60 Vbeta and 13 Jbeta primers. Authors' analysis steps: Per a later analysis, the number of unique TCR beta chains was about 78 million, of which 9 million to 12 million were shared. TCRdb's copy holds only in-frame clones and misses some; the assay was immunoSEQ multiplex PCR. V, J and clone size derive from that table, while D and trimming were established from the DNA sequence. The sample yields about 73,000 clones, over 70% seen once. This chain links TRBV6-1 with TRBJ1-6; TRBD1 agrees at 7 bases. Sequences were obtained from PBMCs. This sequence originates from a man aged 65 to 79 in good health and CMV-seronegative. CDR3 nucleotide sequence: TGTGCCAGCAGTTCCGGGACAGTGGAATCACCCCTCCACTTT. Protein product: CASSSGTVESPLHF.